The 11 T cell receptor beta chains in this list originate from one sample, sequenced in a study of cytomegalovirus exposure and HLA in healthy donors. The PCR contained 60 Vbeta and 13 Jbeta primers. Measured with immunoSEQ multiplex PCR; TCRdb has only the in-frame clones, and not every one. There are some 150,000 clones in the sample; roughly 78% occur only once, and 2.5% to 3.5% lies in the top ten. The sample taken for sequencing was PBMCs. Receptor source: a middle-aged man in good health and CMV-seropositive.

The DNA for the CDR3 is TGTGCCAGCAGTTCCCCCGGAGCGGGAGCCTACAATGAGCAGTTCTTC. It encodes CASSSPGAGAYNEQFF. The genes are TRBV28 and TRBJ2-1, with 8 bases aligning to TRBD2. This CDR3 is 16 amino acids long. Germline-derived CDR1 and CDR2 are MDHEN and SYDVKM. V gave up 4 bases and J gave up 2 bases; unmatched junction bases: 7.

This clone was picked up a small number of times. The chain combines TRBV30 with TRBJ2-5, with 8 bases that match TRBD2. Per germline, CDR1 GTSNPN and CDR2 SVGIG (reference sequence). With V trimmed by 2 bases and J by 2 bases, 4 bases remained unmatched. The length of the CDR3 is 14 residues. The CDR3 DNA reads as TGTGCCTGGAGTTATTCTAGCGGGCAAGAGACCCAGTACTTC. Residues: CAWSYSSGQETQYF.

This chain links TRBV18 with TRBJ2-7; 7 bases line up with TRBD1. The trim removed 3 bases at V and 0 bases at J, leaving 8 bases unmatched. Germline V gene lookup returns CDR1 KGHSH and CDR2 LQKENI. This CDR3 is built from 16 residues. The CDR3 here is CASSPPGQLSSYEQYF. The CDR3 DNA is TGTGCCAGCTCACCTCCGGGACAGTTGAGCTCCTACGAGCAGTACTTC.

V gene TRBV18 combines with J gene TRBJ2-1; 9 bases match TRBD2. The CDR3 is made up of 14 amino acids. Germline V CDR1 and CDR2: KGHSH, LQKENI. J was trimmed by 6 bases and V by 6 bases; bases with no gene match: 6. The CDR3 here is CASSWTSAFNEQFF. DNA for the CDR3: TGTGCCAGCTCCTGGACTAGCGCGTTCAATGAGCAGTTCTTC. The full variable domain, rest sourced from reference TRBV18 and TRBJ2-1, is NAGVMQNPRHLVRRRGQEARLRCSPMKGHSHVYWYRQLPEEGLKFMVYLQKENIIDESGMPKERFSAEFPKEGPSILRIQQVVRGDSAAYFCASSWTSAFNEQFFGPGTRLTVL.

In the case of this clone: Other DNA variants within this sample encode the same CDR3. This sequence joins TRBV30 and TRBJ1-4; D is ambiguous. The CDR3 sequence is 13 residues long. V dropped 0 bases and J dropped 3 bases, with 5 bases sitting between them. Germline V gene sequence: CDR1 GTSNPN, CDR2 SVGIG (reference sequence). CDR3 residues: CAWSVQANEKLFF. DNA for the CDR3: TGTGCCTGGAGTGTTCAGGCTAATGAAAAACTGTTTTTT.

V and J are TRBV27 and TRBJ2-3; TRBD2 aligns across 11 bases. CDR1 is MNHEY and CDR2 is SMNVEV in the germline V gene (reference sequence). Unmatched junction bases numbered 9, after V lost 8 bases and J lost 2 bases. The CDR3 has 16 residues. The CDR3 loop is CASLAGGPLTTDTQYF. The CDR3, as DNA: TGTGCCAGCCTAGCGGGAGGACCTCTCACCACAGATACGCAGTATTTT.

The chain carries TRBV6-1 and TRBJ2-7; 7 nucleotides align to TRBD2. Looked up from germline, CDR1 is MNHNS and CDR2 is SASEGT. Losses at the gene ends were 10 bases for V and 4 bases for J; bases not matched to a gene: 4. This CDR3 has 11 residues. The CDR3 DNA reads TGTGCCATACGGGACTATTACGAGCAGTACTTC. Protein: CAIRDYYEQYF.

The J gene is TRBJ1-3, the V gene TRBV28; the match to TRBD1 covers 9 bases. Germline V gene data show CDR1 as MDHEN and CDR2 as SYDVKM. J gave up 3 bases and V 7 bases, and 10 bases lay outside the gene matches. The CDR3 length is 16 residues. This chain's CDR3 is CASTSPGTGYGNTIYF. CDR3 nucleotide sequence: TGTGCCAGCACCTCCCCTGGGACAGGGTATGGAAACACCATATATTTT.

The count of this clone is one. The chain uses TRBV6-5 and TRBJ2-3; 9 nucleotides line up with TRBD1. Trimming took 2 bases from V and 3 from J; bases not matched to a gene: 6. This CDR3 contains 16 residues. Germline CDR1 and CDR2: MNHEY and SVGAGI. In DNA form, the CDR3 reads TGTGCCAGCAGTTACGGAGGGACAGGGAGTACAGATACGCAGTATTTT. This encodes CASSYGGTGSTDTQYF.

V and J are TRBV9 and TRBJ2-7, with TRBD2 identical over 9 bases. Germline-derived CDR1 and CDR2 are SGDLS and YYNGEE. This CDR3 is built from 16 residues. Unmatched junction bases numbered 12, after V lost 4 bases and J lost 4 bases. This chain's CDR3 is CASSQGAGGRRYEQYF. CDR3 nucleotide sequence: TGTGCCAGCAGCCAAGGGGCGGGAGGGCGAAGGTACGAGCAGTACTTC.

A note on this clone: The sample contains more than one DNA sequence encoding this CDR3. V and J are TRBV5-1 and TRBJ2-5; 13 bases map to TRBD2. The CDR3 spans 16 residues. The ends lost 1 base at V and 5 bases at J; junction bases unmatched: 5. Germline V lookup: CDR1 SGHRS, CDR2 YFSETQ. The CDR3 coding sequence is TGCGCCAGCAGCTTGAATTCACTAGCGGGAGGGGAGACCCAGTACTTC. Amino acid sequence: CASSLNSLAGGETQYF.